This T cell receptor (beta chain) was obtained from a study of shared clonotypes between healthy human individuals. Study-level background: Per donor, three plates held CD4 naive cells, three held CD4 memory, two held CD8 naive and one held CD8 memory. Study-level points and caveats: Around 4.7% of naive CD4 clonotypes were shared across a few donors. Generally, estimated richness proved larger in naive subsets than it did in memory subsets.

Points on this clone: What it binds is unknown.

Germline CDR1 LGHNA, CDR2 YSLEER. The V end was cut by 1 base, the J end by 8 bases, with 17 bases between. The CDR3 extends over 15 amino acids. The assay was immunoSEQ multiplex PCR, and TCRdb's table has in-frame clones only and misses some. The data show about 2.2 million clones, with about 93% seen just once and 1.5% to 2% held by the top ten. Cells designated naive CD8 were CD45RO-negative and were positively selected for CCR7, with terminally differentiated effector memory CD45RA+ cells excluded. Donors comprised healthy HIV-negative adults lacking recent acute infections or vaccinations. This clonotype was obtained from a man younger than 35 in good health. Some clones in this sample may be carry-over from other donors' samples. The sample was naive CD8+ T cells from PBMCs. The rearrangement uses TRBV4-3 and TRBJ1-2; perhaps TRBD1 as D (6 bases). In DNA, the CDR3 is TGCGCCAGCAGCCAAGGGCGGGGGGCAGGCGAAGGCTACACCTTC. Translating gives CASSQGRGAGEGYTF.